Below, one T cell receptor (beta chain) is given with its context. Its antigen specificity is not known. There are no base qualities to consult, and no much larger clone falls within one base. Compared with germline, V lacks 5 bases and J lacks 3 bases; bases without a gene match: 8. Reading from cysteine to phenylalanine, the CDR3 counts 15 amino acids. Only CDR3 DNA is held: 45 bases, read in frame from base 1. CDR1 SNHLY and CDR2 FYNNEI are derived from the germline V gene. The sample belongs to a study of shared clonotypes between healthy human individuals (dated by TCRdb to the early 2020s). In the study overall: A couple of women and a few men aged 18 to 49 years were included in the cohort. To estimate repertoire size and how much clonotypes are shared between individuals, the study performed deep sequencing of blood TCR repertoires from a few healthy adults. For each donor, CD4 naive and CD4 memory were each given three plates, CD8 naive was given two plates, and CD8 memory was given one plate. Libraries were prepared and TCR repertoires were sequenced by different laboratories using diverse techniques, in order to increase sequencing depth and limit assay-specific biases. Leukapheresis yielded between about 0.94 and 9 billion PBMCs per donor.

Using the deep immunoSEQ assay, multiplex PCR amplified TCR CDR3 regions from genomic DNA. Extracted genomic DNA from each cell subset was distributed evenly across all wells of several immunoSEQ 96-well plates, and each plate was treated as a replicate. For sorted subsets, about 200 ng genomic DNA, equal to about 30,000 T cell genomes, was loaded into each replicate PCR. Purified libraries were quantified with a Qubit 3.0 fluorometer, sized on a Bioanalyzer 2100, and re-quantified with the KAPA Library Quantification kit. Every immunoSEQ 96-well plate was sequenced on a dedicated single-read 150-cycle Illumina NextSeq 550 flow cell. The paper's processing steps were these. Because only junctional sequences without quality scores were contained in the immunoSEQ output, filtering matching that applied to full-length reads could not be performed. Sequences were annotated with PyIR, a Python wrapper for IgBLAST v1.9, and V/J genes and CDR3 were assigned using IMGT germline references. Any read was removed if the V/J assignment was weak (E-value above 1e-6), the CDR3 was missing, or the read contained stop codons, out-of-frame junctions, or ambiguous translated residues. A V3J clonotype was defined by an identical inferred V gene, J gene, and CDR3 amino acid sequence. The percentage overlap between two repertoires was calculated by dividing the number of shared unique clonotypes by the size of the smaller repertoire. Three approaches were used to assess repertoire richness: RTK rarefaction, the Chao1 estimator, and Recon v2.1 estimates of unobserved clonotypes. For all TCRbeta clonotypes obtained by the gDNA method from four donors, generation probabilities were computed with OLGA. TCRdb re-hosts the immuneACCESS table, in-frame sequences only. Its copies lack some clones; in the studies checked, an unresolved V gene accounts for under half of them, and the cause for the rest is not known. D and trimming come from the DNA, and the V and J calls and clone size come from that table. The sample has about 600,000 clones on record, more than 95% of them singletons. Together, the top ten hold about 0.057% of the sample.

The donors were healthy, HIV-negative adults who had no recently reported acute infections or vaccinations. All donors were Caucasian adults living in Nashville, Tennessee, USA. CD4+ T cells were enriched through magnetic negative selection, after which naive cells were positively selected on CD45RA and the remaining negative fraction served as the memory subset. After blood collection by leukapheresis, PBMCs were isolated using Ficoll-Histopaque density gradient centrifugation and then cryopreserved in the vapor phase of liquid nitrogen. Analytical flow cytometry was used to check the purity and quantity of each magnetically sorted T cell population. Genomic DNA was isolated from each sorted fraction and quantified by UV absorbance on a Nanodrop 2000c. Paper-wide results and their limitations: Compared with non-shared clonotypes, the clonotypes found in all four sorted-subset donors had higher generation probabilities. Because the study included only a small number of donors, the genetic and exposure-history diversity represented was limited. Pairwise subsampling led to the expectation that sequencing depth would affect the degree of clonotype sharing among donors. Only blood was sampled, and tissue TCR repertoires likely differ from those in blood. Even with the large sequencing depth, rarefaction of the sorted-subset datasets indicated that sequencing was incomplete. Estimated clonotype richness was generally larger for naive than for memory subsets. Around 5.4% of naive CD4, roughly 3.5% of naive CD8, about 2.5% of memory CD4, and about 0.4% of memory CD8 clonotypes were shared across several donors.

This TCR was recovered from a young woman in good health. Sequencing was carried out using naive CD4+ T cells sorted from blood. Sample cell subset or site, as interpreted from the label and publication: CD45RA+ positively selected. In this chain, TRBV2 is recombined with TRBJ2-3; 7 bases in between match TRBD2. The bases are TGTGCCAGCAGTTTAGCGGGTTATACTACAGATACGCAGTATTTT. The encoded protein is CASSLAGYTTDTQYF.